A selection of T cell receptor beta chains follows, all from one sample in a study of long-term antiretroviral therapy in people with HIV. Assay: immunoSEQ multiplex PCR; the TCRdb copy retains only in-frame clones and omits some. The profile shows around 28,000 clones, more than 85% of them singletons. Sequenced material: unsorted PBMCs, taken 3.1 years after starting antiretroviral therapy. The receptors come from a man in his late teens or twenties with HIV. Both conserved end residues are part of each CDR3. The order of the fields is J gene, clone size, D gene, V gene, CDR3 protein, CDR3 DNA. A D gene is named only where the DNA matches it firmly. A row's size may be missing; if present it is once, few, many or a size class.

j_gene: TRBJ2-1; abundance: -; d_gene: -; v_gene: TRBV29-1; CDR3aa: CSVAHRYRNNEQFF; CDR3nt: TGCAGCGTCGCACACCGGTATAGGAACAATGAGCAGTTCTTC
j_gene: TRBJ2-1; abundance: -; d_gene: -; v_gene: TRBV5-6; CDR3aa: CASGPYNEQFF; CDR3nt: TGTGCCAGCGGGCCCTACAATGAGCAGTTCTTC
j_gene: TRBJ1-2; abundance: -; d_gene: -; v_gene: TRBV5-8; CDR3aa: CASSRTVGGRYGYTF; CDR3nt: TGTGCCAGCAGCCGCACGGTCGGGGGTCGCTATGGCTACACCTTC
j_gene: TRBJ1-5; abundance: -; d_gene: -; v_gene: TRBV19; CDR3aa: CASSMSNQPQHF; CDR3nt: TGTGCCAGTAGTATGTCAAATCAGCCCCAGCATTTT
j_gene: TRBJ2-5; abundance: -; d_gene: -; v_gene: TRBV13; CDR3aa: CASKKGPRDKETQYF; CDR3nt: TGTGCCAGCAAAAAGGGCCCCCGGGACAAAGAGACCCAGTACTTC
j_gene: TRBJ1-5; abundance: -; d_gene: -; v_gene: TRBV2; CDR3aa: CASSERGGQPQHF; CDR3nt: TGTGCCAGCAGTGAACGGGGGGGTCAGCCCCAGCATTTT
j_gene: TRBJ1-1; abundance: -; d_gene: TRBD1; v_gene: TRBV5-1; CDR3aa: CASSSGQGAGATEAFF; CDR3nt: TGCGCCAGCAGCTCAGGACAGGGGGCGGGGGCCACTGAAGCTTTCTTT
j_gene: TRBJ2-1; abundance: -; d_gene: -; v_gene: TRBV20-1; CDR3aa: CSARTVNEQFF; CDR3nt: TGCAGTGCTAGGACAGTGAATGAGCAGTTCTTC
j_gene: TRBJ2-3; abundance: -; d_gene: TRBD2; v_gene: TRBV7-2; CDR3aa: CASSLLAGSPDTQYF; CDR3nt: TGTGCCAGCAGCTTACTAGCGGGATCCCCAGATACGCAGTATTTT
j_gene: TRBJ2-3; abundance: -; d_gene: TRBD1; v_gene: TRBV19; CDR3aa: CASSYTGGTDTQYF; CDR3nt: TGTGCCAGTAGTTATACAGGGGGCACAGATACGCAGTATTTT
j_gene: TRBJ2-3; abundance: once; d_gene: -; v_gene: TRBV4-3; CDR3aa: CASSHRPVDTDTQYF; CDR3nt: TGCGCCAGCAGCCATCGTCCTGTGGACACAGATACGCAGTATTTT
j_gene: TRBJ1-3; abundance: -; d_gene: TRBD1; v_gene: TRBV28; CDR3aa: CASSTQGQGRGNTIYF; CDR3nt: TGTGCCAGCAGTACCCAGGGACAGGGTAGAGGAAACACCATATATTTT
j_gene: TRBJ2-1; abundance: -; d_gene: -; v_gene: TRBV6-1; CDR3aa: CASTRGHEQFF; CDR3nt: TGTGCCAGCACCAGGGGCCATGAGCAGTTCTTC
j_gene: TRBJ1-4; abundance: -; d_gene: TRBD1; v_gene: TRBV7-8; CDR3aa: CASSSWTGGNEKLFF; CDR3nt: TGTGCCAGCAGCAGTTGGACAGGGGGAAATGAAAAACTGTTTTTT
j_gene: TRBJ2-7; abundance: -; d_gene: -; v_gene: TRBV7-3; CDR3aa: CASSLNGAYEQYF; CDR3nt: TGTGCCAGCAGCCTCAACGGTGCCTACGAGCAGTACTTC
j_gene: TRBJ1-1; abundance: -; d_gene: -; v_gene: TRBV6-1; CDR3aa: CASSPTPDSNTEAFF; CDR3nt: TGTGCCAGCAGCCCCACCCCGGACTCGAACACTGAAGCTTTCTTT